This is a list of T cell receptor beta chains from one sample in a study of long-term antiretroviral therapy in people with HIV. Using immunoSEQ multiplex PCR, the repertoire was profiled, and TCRdb retains in-frame clones only, with some absent. This sample yields roughly 27,000 clones, of which 85% are seen a single time; 8% to 10% belongs to the top ten. The input for sequencing was unsorted PBMCs, taken 2.3 years after starting antiretroviral therapy. These receptor sequences come from a middle-aged man with HIV. Each CDR3 is given with its conserved first and last residue. A D gene is named only where the DNA matches it firmly. Some rows have no size entry. The others give once, few or many, or a class for an expanded clone.

clone_size,d_call,v_call,j_call,cdr3_nt,cdr3_aa
-,TRBD1,TRBV7-3,TRBJ2-7,TGTGCCAGCAGCGCCCGACAGGGCTACGAGCAGTACTTC,CASSARQGYEQYF
-,-,TRBV21-1,TRBJ2-7,TGTGCCAGCAGCAAAGGGGAGGGGATTTGTTACGAGCAGTACTTC,CASSKGEGICYEQYF
few,TRBD1,TRBV10-3,TRBJ1-5,TGTGCCATCAGTGAGGACGGGACAGGACGGCCGCCCCAGCATTTT,CAISEDGTGRPPQHF
-,-,TRBV7-7,TRBJ2-1,TGTGCCAGCTCGCTGGACCGATCCTACAATGAGCAGTTCTTC,CASSLDRSYNEQFF
-,TRBD1,TRBV9,TRBJ2-2,TGTGCCAGCAGCGTGACAGGGGTGGACGGGGAGCTGTTTTTT,CASSVTGVDGELFF
-,-,TRBV10-3,TRBJ2-2,TGTGCCATCGGTCGGGAGACCGGGGAGCTGTTTTTT,CAIGRETGELFF
-,-,TRBV4-1,TRBJ2-7,TGCGCCAGCAGCCAAGGCCCCGGGAGTAACTACGAGCAGTACTTC,CASSQGPGSNYEQYF
-,-,TRBV7-8,TRBJ1-1,TGTGCCAGCTCTGCGATCAGGGGTACTGAAGCTTTCTTT,CASSAIRGTEAFF
-,TRBD2,TRBV11-3,TRBJ2-3,TGTGCCAGCAGCCTCGGGACTAGCGGGATCACAGATACGCAGTATTTT,CASSLGTSGITDTQYF
-,-,TRBV5-6,TRBJ1-4,TGTGCCAGCAGCTTGGCTGGACGCCTTGCAACTAATGAAAAACTGTTTTTT,CASSLAGRLATNEKLFF
-,-,TRBV11-1,TRBJ2-7,TGTGCCAGCAGCTTAGGTCGGGGGCACTCCTACGAGCAGTACTTC,CASSLGRGHSYEQYF
medium-sized,-,TRBV7-9,TRBJ2-7,TGTGCCAGCAGCCCCGGGCCCCCCGGCCTATCCTACGAGCAGTACTTC,CASSPGPPGLSYEQYF
-,TRBD1,TRBV29-1,TRBJ2-7,TGCAGCGTCCTATTACCAGGGGGCATTATCTACGAGCAGTACTTC,CSVLLPGGIIYEQYF
-,-,TRBV7-9,TRBJ2-1,TGTGCCAGCAGCTCCGCGGTGGGCACCTACAATGAGCAGTTCTTC,CASSSAVGTYNEQFF
-,-,TRBV6-1,TRBJ2-1,TGTGCCAGCCAGGACTGGCCCAATGAGCAGTTCTTC,CASQDWPNEQFF
few,TRBD1,TRBV27,TRBJ2-7,TGTGCCAGCAGTTTAAGGGGACAGTCGGACTACGAGCAGTACTTC,CASSLRGQSDYEQYF
-,-,TRBV29-1,TRBJ1-2,TGCAGCGTTGGGGAGGGGGGAGGCTACACCTTC,CSVGEGGGYTF
-,-,TRBV2,TRBJ1-4,TGTGCCAGCAGTGATAGGACAATAGATGAAAAACTGTTTTTT,CASSDRTIDEKLFF
-,TRBD2,TRBV29-1,TRBJ2-1,TGCAGCGTTGAGGGGCGGGAGATCTATAATGAGCAGTTCTTC,CSVEGREIYNEQFF
-,TRBD1,TRBV2,TRBJ2-3,TGTGCCAGCAGTCGATTGACAGGGGGCGCAGATACGCAGTATTTT,CASSRLTGGADTQYF
-,TRBD2,TRBV27,TRBJ2-7,TGTGCCAGCAGCTCTAGCGGGAGGTCCTACGAGCAGTACTTC,CASSSSGRSYEQYF
few,-,TRBV7-9,TRBJ1-1,TGTGCCAGCAGCTTATTGAGCACTGAAGCTTTCTTT,CASSLLSTEAFF
-,-,TRBV5-6,TRBJ2-1,TGTGCCAGCAGCTCCGGGACACCATACAATGAGCAGTTCTTC,CASSSGTPYNEQFF
-,TRBD1,TRBV5-1,TRBJ2-7,TGCGCCAGCAGCCCCTCGGGGACAGGGCCCTACGAGCAGTACTTC,CASSPSGTGPYEQYF
once,-,TRBV2,TRBJ2-2,TGTGCCAGCAGTGGTGGCTATAACACCGGGGAGCTGTTTTTT,CASSGGYNTGELFF
-,-,TRBV4-1,TRBJ2-7,TGCGCCAGCAGCCAAGGGATACAGGGTTACCCCTACGAGCAGTACTTC,CASSQGIQGYPYEQYF
-,TRBD1,TRBV30,TRBJ2-7,TGTGCCTGGGGGACGGACAGGGGGCCGGTAGGTGAGCAGTACTTC,CAWGTDRGPVGEQYF
-,-,TRBV28,TRBJ2-3,TGTGCCAGCAGTTTACAACTGGGGCAGGCGACTACTAGCACAGATACGCAGTATTTT,CASSLQLGQATTSTDTQYF
-,-,TRBV2,TRBJ2-1,TGTGCCAGCAGTCGGACAGTTTACAATGAGCAGTTCTTC,CASSRTVYNEQFF
-,TRBD1,TRBV10-2,TRBJ2-1,TGCGCCAGCAGTCCCGGGACAGGGGTAAATGAGCAGTTCTTC,CASSPGTGVNEQFF
few,TRBD1,TRBV27,TRBJ2-7,TGTGCCACCGGGGACAGGGGACTTCCCTACGAGCAGTACTTC,CATGDRGLPYEQYF
-,-,TRBV6-1,TRBJ2-6,TGTGCCAGCAGTGAATATTACCCTGGGGCCAACGTCCTGACTTTC,CASSEYYPGANVLTF
-,TRBD1,TRBV11-3,TRBJ1-4,TGTGCCAGCAGCCTCAGGGGGCTAGAAGAAAAACTGTTTTTT,CASSLRGLEEKLFF
-,-,TRBV7-3,TRBJ1-1,TGTGCCAGCAGCTTAAGACAGAACACTGAAGCTTTCTTT,CASSLRQNTEAFF
-,-,TRBV6-5,TRBJ1-2,TGTGCCAGCAGTTACTCGGGGATCGACTATGGCTACACCTTC,CASSYSGIDYGYTF
-,-,TRBV5-1,TRBJ2-1,TGCGCCAGCAGCTTCCCGCGCTCCTACAATGAGCAGTTCTTC,CASSFPRSYNEQFF
once,TRBD1,TRBV29-1,TRBJ2-7,TGCAGCGTTGATCTGACAGGGAACGGCGAGCAGTACTTC,CSVDLTGNGEQYF
-,TRBD2,TRBV4-1,TRBJ2-5,TGCGCCAGCAGCCATGGACTAGCGGGTCGCGAGACCCAGTACTTC,CASSHGLAGRETQYF
-,-,TRBV30,TRBJ2-7,TGTGCCTGGAGTACCGGCACCCCCTACGAGCAGTACTTC,CAWSTGTPYEQYF
-,-,TRBV11-2,TRBJ2-7,TGTGCCAGCAACACAGGGTTCCCCTACGAGCAGTACTTC,CASNTGFPYEQYF
-,TRBD1,TRBV5-1,TRBJ2-3,TGCGCCAGCAGTATCCAGGGGGCTGAAGATACGCAGTATTTT,CASSIQGAEDTQYF
-,-,TRBV7-2,TRBJ2-2,TGTGCCAGCAGTCGGGGAAGGGAGCTGTTTTTT,CASSRGRELFF
-,TRBD2,TRBV10-3,TRBJ2-1,TGTGCCATCAGTGAGCAACTAGCGTCCTACAATGAGCAGTTCTTC,CAISEQLASYNEQFF
-,TRBD1,TRBV18,TRBJ2-3,TGTGCCAGCTCACCACCGAAGGGGGCATGGACAGATACGCAGTATTTT,CASSPPKGAWTDTQYF
few,-,TRBV5-1,TRBJ2-2,TGCGCCAGCACCGGAGGAGGGGTGAACACCGGGGAGCTGTTTTTT,CASTGGGVNTGELFF
-,-,TRBV10-2,TRBJ1-1,TGCGCCAGCAGTGAAGGGGTCGGAAAAGCTTTCTTT,CASSEGVGKAFF
-,TRBD1,TRBV19,TRBJ1-2,TGTGCCAGTAGTGACCCTAGGGACAGAACGACTAACTATGGCTACACCTTC,CASSDPRDRTTNYGYTF
-,-,TRBV12-5,TRBJ1-3,TGTGCTAGTGGTTTGGTACCAACTACTGGAAACACCATATATTTT,CASGLVPTTGNTIYF
-,-,TRBV12-5,TRBJ2-2,TGTGCTAGTGGTTTGTTGCACTCCCAAGTACCGGGGGAGCTGTTTTTT,CASGLLHSQVPGELFF
-,-,TRBV14,TRBJ1-4,TGTGCCAGCAGCCACAGGGTCCAGGCAACTAATGAAAAACTGTTTTTT,CASSHRVQATNEKLFF
-,-,TRBV7-9,TRBJ2-2,TGTGCCAGCAGCCCTTTGTCCGGGGAGCTGTTTTTT,CASSPLSGELFF
-,-,TRBV28,TRBJ1-5,TGTGCCAGCAGTGCCCTCAATCAGCCCCAGCATTTT,CASSALNQPQHF
-,TRBD1,TRBV2,TRBJ2-7,TGTGCCAGCACCTTAGACAGGGACCCATACTACGAGCAGTACTTC,CASTLDRDPYYEQYF
-,-,TRBV19,TRBJ1-1,TGTGCCAGTGGCTCAAGGGGAGTCACTGAAGCTTTCTTT,CASGSRGVTEAFF
-,TRBD1,TRBV5-1,TRBJ1-1,TGCGCCAGCAGCTTGCAGGGGGATGGCACTGAAGCTTTCTTT,CASSLQGDGTEAFF